This T cell receptor (beta chain) was sequenced in a study of OX40 agonist ivuxolimab in advanced cancers. Overall study results and limits: Expanded peripheral T-cell antigen specificity went undetermined. Normalized expansion of T-cell clones was also low for some nonresponders.

Trimming removed 4 bases from V and 2 bases from J, with 0 bases in between. The CDR3 is 11 amino acids. CDR1 LNHNV and CDR2 YYDKDF come from the germline V gene (reference sequence). The protocol was immunoSEQ multiplex PCR, while the TCRdb copy is restricted to in-frame clones and leaves out a portion. The data contain around 95,000 clones, roughly 93% of them singletons. Regarding this clone: Its specificity is unknown.

The sample consisted of CD4+ or CD8+ T cells sorted from blood, taken in a trial of the OX40 agonist ivuxolimab. This clonotype was sampled from an adult with an advanced solid tumor such as melanoma, head and neck, liver or kidney cancer. The chain uses TRBV15 and TRBJ2-1; D unresolved. In nucleotides, the CDR3 is TGTGCCACCAGCACCTACAATGAGCAGTTCTTC. It yields the protein CATSTYNEQFF. Filled out from reference TRBV15 and TRBJ2-1, the complete variable domain reads DAMVIQNPRYQVTQFGKPVTLSCSQTLNHNVMYWYQQKSSQAPKLLFHYYDKDFNNEADTPDNFQSRRPNTSFCFLDIRSPGLGDTAMYLCATSTYNEQFFGPGTRLTVL.